This T cell receptor beta chain was found in a study of glioma-infiltrating T cells. Points from the study as a whole: Very few CDR3 sequences were shared between tissue and blood.

Using RNA template, CDR3s of TCR alpha and beta were amplified with iRepertoire arm-PCR. In TCRdb, the multiplex PCR reads were re-called with MiXCR into one record per CDR3 protein. This repertoire shows 90,000 to 100,000 distinct CDR3 sequences, roughly 39% found once; its top ten account for under 40%. This clonotype was recorded many times. The antigen is not known. The sequence was collected from a human donor with low-grade glioma or glioblastoma, undergoing nonglioma brain surgery, or in good health (not recorded which). Sequencing was performed on glioma tissue, nonneoplastic brain tissue, or PBMCs (not recorded which).

CDR3 nucleotide sequence: TGTGCCAGCAGTCATATTGGTCCAGGGGGTAATTCACCCCTCCACTTT. Residues: CASSHIGPGGNSPLHF. The gene calls are TRBV7-9 and TRBJ1-6; 7 nucleotides match TRBD1. The CDR3 runs to 16 residues. The germline CDR1 and CDR2 sequences are SEHNR and FQNEAQ (reference sequence). Trimming cost V 6 bases and J 6 bases; bases outside gene matches: 11.